This T cell receptor beta chain was sequenced for a study of control samples from healthy donors and cancer patients. The CDR3 is made up of 13 amino acids. Germline-derived CDR1 and CDR2 are MGHRA and YSYEKL. The V gene lost 0 bases and the J gene lost 5 bases, with 5 bases spanning the gap. Sequenced by immunoSEQ multiplex PCR; TCRdb stores in-frame clones only, minus some. The table shows around 200,000 clones, with about 93% occurring only once. The sequenced sample was blood. The TCR comes from a man between 18 and 29 years old in good health. This chain links TRBV4-1 with TRBJ2-1; no clear D. CDR3 coding DNA: TGCGCCAGCAGCCAAGAAGAAGACAATGAGCAGTTCTTC. Protein sequence: CASSQEEDNEQFF.